This T cell receptor beta chain was recorded in a study of identical twins. The germline CDR1 and CDR2 sequences are SGHTA and FQGNSA. The CDR3 runs 15 residues. The junction had 8 bases not matched to a gene; V was cut back by 3 bases and J by 7 bases. Via MiXCR, TCRdb re-called the 5' RACE reads, giving one row per CDR3 protein. The sample yields 500,000 to 700,000 distinct CDR3 sequences, roughly 7.1% seen once. This clonotype was recorded at least ten times. The same specimen was also included in a second study, on yellow fever vaccine responses in identical twins.

The chain combines TRBV7-2 with TRBJ2-2; 7 bases agree with TRBD2. This receptor was identified in a woman younger than 30 in good health. The sequenced sample was PBMCs. The CDR3 loop reads CASSFLSGVGGELFF. The CDR3 DNA is TGTGCCAGCAGCTTTCTCAGCGGGGTTGGCGGGGAGCTGTTTTTT.